This T cell receptor (beta chain) was recovered during a study of blood T cell repertoires in COVID-19. Background on the study: Acute-phase and convalescent COVID-19 samples originated in the United States, Italy and Spain. From T cells, B-cell-depleted T cells, or PBMCs came the material, which was cDNA or gDNA.

V trimming: 1 base; J trimming: 5 bases; junction bases outside the gene matches: 4. CDR3 length equals 16 residues. The germline V gene has CDR1 SGHVS and CDR2 FQNEAQ. In the original workflow: Scientists estimated how many nucleated cells there were by amplifying reference gene primers. Here immunoSEQ multiplex PCR was the method, and the copy in TCRdb shows in-frame clones only, minus some. The V and J calls and clone size were taken over from that table, and D and trimming were inferred from the DNA. The sample has about 180,000 clones, around 83% seen once; the top ten hold around 5%. The clonotype originates from a woman between 50 and 59 years old with COVID-19, enrolled during active disease. The rearrangement joins TRBV7-8 to TRBJ2-3, with TRBD2 identical over 12 bases. Sequencing was done on a sample of peripheral blood. The CDR3, as DNA: TGTGCCAGCAGCTTAGTCCGACTAGCGGGGGTAGATACGCAGTATTTT. Protein sequence: CASSLVRLAGVDTQYF.